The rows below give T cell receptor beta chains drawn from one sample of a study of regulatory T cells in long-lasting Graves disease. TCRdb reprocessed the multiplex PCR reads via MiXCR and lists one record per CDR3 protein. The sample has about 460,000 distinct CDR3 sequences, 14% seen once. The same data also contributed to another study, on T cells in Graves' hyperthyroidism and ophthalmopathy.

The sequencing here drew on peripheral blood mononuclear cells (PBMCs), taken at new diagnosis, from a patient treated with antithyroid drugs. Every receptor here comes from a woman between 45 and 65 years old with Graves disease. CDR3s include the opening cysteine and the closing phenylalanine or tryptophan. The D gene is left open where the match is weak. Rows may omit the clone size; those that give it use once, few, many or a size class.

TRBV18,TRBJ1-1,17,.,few,CASNDPGQQNMNTEAFF,TGTGCCAGCAATGACCCTGGACAGCAGAACATGAACACTGAAGCTTTCTTT
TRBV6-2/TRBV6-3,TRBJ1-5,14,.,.,CASRHRLSIQPQHF,TGTGCCAGCAGGCACAGGCTTAGCATTCAGCCCCAGCATTTT
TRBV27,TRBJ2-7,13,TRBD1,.,CASGPTGLYEQYF,TGTGCCAGCGGCCCGACAGGGTTGTACGAGCAGTACTTC
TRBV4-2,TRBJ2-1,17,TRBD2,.,CASSQLAGGFSYNEQFF,TGTGCCAGCAGCCAATTAGCGGGAGGGTTCTCCTACAATGAGCAGTTCTTC
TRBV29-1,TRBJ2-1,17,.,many,CSVEENSRGARYNEQFF,TGCAGCGTTGAAGAAAATTCCAGGGGTGCTCGGTACAATGAGCAGTTCTTC
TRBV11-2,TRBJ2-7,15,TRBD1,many,CASSLVGTGTYEQYF,TGTGCCAGCAGCTTAGTTGGGACAGGGACCTACGAGCAGTACTTC
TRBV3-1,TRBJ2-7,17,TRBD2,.,CASSQEEGTSRAYEQYF,TGTGCCAGCAGCCAAGAAGAGGGGACTAGCCGGGCCTACGAGCAGTACTTC
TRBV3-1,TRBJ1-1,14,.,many,CASSQAQGNTEAFF,TGTGCCAGCAGCCAAGCCCAGGGGAACACTGAAGCTTTCTTT
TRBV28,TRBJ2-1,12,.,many,CASSTGSFEQFF,TGTGCCAGCAGTACAGGGAGTTTTGAGCAGTTCTTC
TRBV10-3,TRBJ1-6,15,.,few,CAISDASSYNSPLHF,TGTGCCATCAGTGACGCAAGCTCCTATAATTCACCCCTCCACTTT
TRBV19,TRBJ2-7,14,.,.,CASSIGTATYEQYF,TGTGCCAGTAGTATCGGGACCGCAACCTACGAGCAGTACTTC
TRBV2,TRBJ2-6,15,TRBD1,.,CASKTGVSGANVLTF,TGTGCCAGCAAGACAGGGGTCTCTGGGGCCAACGTCCTGACTTTC
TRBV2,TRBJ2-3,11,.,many,CASTLTDTQYF,TGTGCCAGCACCCTCACAGATACGCAGTATTTT
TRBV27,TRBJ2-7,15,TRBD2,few,CASSLFGRLTYEQYF,TGTGCCAGCAGTTTGTTCGGGAGGTTAACCTACGAGCAGTACTTC
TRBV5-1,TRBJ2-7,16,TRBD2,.,CASSLVLAGSSYEQYF,TGCGCCAGCAGCCTCGTCTTAGCGGGTAGCTCCTACGAGCAGTACTTC
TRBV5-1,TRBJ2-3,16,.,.,CASSLSVTSGTDTQYF,TGCGCCAGCAGCTTGTCCGTGACTAGTGGCACAGATACGCAGTATTTT
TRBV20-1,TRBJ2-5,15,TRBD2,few,CSAVGLAGQQETQYF,TGCAGTGCCGTTGGACTAGCGGGGCAACAAGAGACCCAGTACTTC
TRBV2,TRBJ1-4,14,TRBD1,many,CASRQGATNEKLFF,TGTGCCAGCAGACAGGGGGCAACTAATGAAAAACTGTTTTTT
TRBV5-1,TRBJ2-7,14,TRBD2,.,CASSFTSGTGEQYF,TGCGCCAGCAGCTTTACTAGCGGGACGGGCGAGCAGTACTTC
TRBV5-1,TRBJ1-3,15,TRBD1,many,CASSPGTGAGNTIYF,TGCGCCAGCAGCCCGGGGACAGGGGCTGGAAACACCATATATTTT
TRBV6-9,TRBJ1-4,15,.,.,CASSSSRGAVEKLFF,TGTGCCAGCAGTTCCTCCAGGGGCGCGGTTGAAAAACTGTTTTTT
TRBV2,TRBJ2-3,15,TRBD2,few,CASCKTSGRSDTQYF,TGTGCCAGCTGCAAGACTAGCGGGAGATCAGATACGCAGTATTTT
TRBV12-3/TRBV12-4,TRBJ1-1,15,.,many,CASSIEGPENTEAFF,TGTGCCAGCAGTATCGAAGGGCCGGAGAACACTGAAGCTTTCTTT
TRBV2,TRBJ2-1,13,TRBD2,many,CASKWGGFNEQFF,TGTGCCAGCAAATGGGGGGGATTCAATGAGCAGTTCTTC
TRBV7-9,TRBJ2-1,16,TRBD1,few,CASSLWDRRDYNEQFF,TGTGCCAGCAGCTTATGGGACAGGAGGGACTACAATGAGCAGTTCTTC
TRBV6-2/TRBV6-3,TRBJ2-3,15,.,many,CASSYRDSSTDTQYF,TGTGCCAGCAGTTACCGAGACAGTAGCACAGATACGCAGTATTTT
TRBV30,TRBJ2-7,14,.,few,CAWTFGDALGVQYF,TGTGCCTGGACCTTTGGGGACGCACTAGGGGTACAGTACTTC
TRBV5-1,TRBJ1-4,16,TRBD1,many,CASSFFGQETNEKLFF,TGCGCCAGCAGCTTCTTCGGACAGGAAACTAATGAAAAACTGTTTTTT
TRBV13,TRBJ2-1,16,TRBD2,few,CASSLGPSGRYNEQFF,TGTGCCAGCAGCTTAGGACCTAGCGGGAGGTACAATGAGCAGTTCTTC
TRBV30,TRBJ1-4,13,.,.,CAWTRDTGLGLFF,TGTGCCTGGACCCGGGACACGGGATTGGGACTGTTTTTT
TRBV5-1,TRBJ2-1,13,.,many,CASSRGLDNEQFF,TGCGCCAGCAGTCGAGGACTTGACAATGAGCAGTTCTTC
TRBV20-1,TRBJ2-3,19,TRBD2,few,CSANQMRDSGRAYPDTQYF,TGCAGTGCTAACCAAATGAGGGATAGCGGGAGGGCCTATCCAGATACGCAGTATTTT
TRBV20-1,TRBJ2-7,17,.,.,CSARVFMGSWSSYEQYF,TGCAGTGCTAGAGTGTTCATGGGGTCCTGGAGCTCCTACGAGCAGTACTTC
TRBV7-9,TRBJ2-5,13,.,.,CATVPGESETQYF,TGTGCCACCGTTCCGGGGGAATCGGAGACCCAGTACTTC
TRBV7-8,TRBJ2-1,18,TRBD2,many,CASSLAILAGELLDEQFF,TGTGCCAGCAGCTTAGCGATATTAGCGGGAGAGCTGTTGGATGAGCAGTTCTTC
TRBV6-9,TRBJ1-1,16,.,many,CASSYFGAGRESEAFF,TGTGCCAGCAGTTACTTCGGGGCGGGGAGAGAGTCTGAAGCTTTCTTT
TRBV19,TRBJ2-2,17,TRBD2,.,CASTRHKGGGDTGELFF,TGTGCCAGTACCCGTCATAAGGGCGGGGGGGACACCGGGGAGCTGTTTTTT
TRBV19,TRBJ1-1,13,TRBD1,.,CASSIGRGTEAFF,TGTGCCAGTAGTATTGGCAGGGGGACTGAAGCTTTCTTT
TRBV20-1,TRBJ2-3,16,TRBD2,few,CSARDRLAGGTDTQYF,TGCAGTGCTAGAGATAGACTAGCGGGAGGCACAGATACGCAGTATTTT
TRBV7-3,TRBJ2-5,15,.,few,CASSDGAGWGETQYF,TGTGCCAGCAGCGACGGGGCGGGGTGGGGGGAGACCCAGTACTTC
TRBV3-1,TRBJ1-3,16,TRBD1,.,CASSPGTGASGNTIYF,TGTGCCAGCAGCCCTGGGACAGGCGCCTCTGGAAACACCATATATTTT
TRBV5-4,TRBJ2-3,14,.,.,CASRPGLDTDTQYF,TGTGCCAGCAGACCGGGACTTGACACAGATACGCAGTATTTT
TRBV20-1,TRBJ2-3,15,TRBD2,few,CSARELAGGSAPQYF,TGCAGTGCTAGAGAGCTAGCGGGAGGCTCGGCGCCGCAGTATTTT
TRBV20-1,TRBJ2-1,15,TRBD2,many,CSASRTSGFYNEQFF,TGCAGTGCTAGCCGGACTAGCGGGTTCTACAATGAGCAGTTCTTC
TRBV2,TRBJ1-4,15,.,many,CAYRTAAQKGEKLFF,TGTGCATACCGGACGGCCGCTCAGAAGGGTGAAAAACTGTTTTTT